This TCR beta chain is from a study of blood T cell repertoires in COVID-19. Study summary: Whether acute or convalescent, the COVID-19 samples came from the United States, Italy and Spain.

TCRdb keeps only in-frame clones here, not all; method: immunoSEQ multiplex PCR. This table holds a few hundred thousand clones, around nine tenths found once. The CDR3 sequence is 16 residues long. Germline loops: CDR1 SGDLS, CDR2 YYNGEE. V gave up 2 bases and J gave up 6 bases; unmatched junction bases: 11. The sample consisted of peripheral blood. V gene TRBV9 combines with J gene TRBJ2-7, with 10 positions matching TRBD2. This TCR was sampled from an older woman with acute or convalescent COVID-19. The CDR3, as DNA: TGTGCCAGCAGCGTCAGTTCTAGCGGGAGTTTCTCCGAGCAGTACTTC. Encoded protein: CASSVSSSGSFSEQYF.